The sequence of this TCR beta chain was determined in a study of PD-1 blockade in classical Hodgkin lymphoma. Overall study: The nivolumab dose that patients received was 3 mg/kg, given intravenously every 2 weeks. Study observations and caveats: With CD4+ cells, TCR diversity rose significantly by C4D1, but not with CD8+ cells.

The germline CDR1 and CDR2 sequences are MNHEY and SMNVEV (reference sequence). The CDR3 covers 11 residues. With 5 bases clipped from V and 11 bases from J, the junction kept 4 bases outside the gene matches. Regarding time point: cycle 4 day 1 (C4D1), after five to seven weeks of nivolumab. Every patient experienced relapse after autologous stem cell transplantation, and brentuximab vedotin exposure varied. Using immunoSEQ multiplex PCR, the repertoire was profiled, and TCRdb retains in-frame clones only, with some absent. Of over 25,000 clones in the sample, less than 75% are singletons; the top ten hold 3.5% to 4%. A remark on this clone: Its target is unknown.

The clonotype originates from a human donor with classical Hodgkin lymphoma. V gene TRBV27 combines with J gene TRBJ1-1; 8 bases fit TRBD1. The sample here was peripheral blood mononuclear cells (PBMCs), taken before the fourth cycle of nivolumab. The CDR3 spells CASSGQGPAFF. CDR3 nucleotides: TGTGCCAGCAGTGGACAGGGACCGGCTTTCTTT.